This T cell receptor beta chain was sequenced for a study of cytomegalovirus exposure and HLA in healthy donors. Study-level findings and limits: Investigators reported about 160 TCR beta chains as tied to cytomegalovirus.

PCR used 60 Vbeta primers and 13 Jbeta primers. The protocol was immunoSEQ multiplex PCR, while the TCRdb copy is restricted to in-frame clones and leaves out a portion. This table holds around 150,000 clones, about three quarters found once. This CDR3 spans 14 amino acids. The V gene's germline CDR1 is SGHRS and CDR2 YFSETQ. Trimming stripped 0 bases from V and 1 base from J, with 7 bases between. This clone has only a few counts. Its antigen remains unknown. The V gene is TRBV5-1, the J gene TRBJ1-1; D is unclear. The source is a human donor in good health. The sequenced material came from PBMCs. CDR3 sequence (DNA): TGCGCCAGCAGCTTGGCTCTAACGAACACTGAAGCTTTCTTT. This codes for CASSLALTNTEAFF.